The source of this T cell receptor (beta chain) is a study of vaccination effects on CD4 cells after COVID-19. Using viral peptide pools, the ViraFEST assay grew out antigen-specific CD4+ T cells prior to sequencing. Culture lasted about ten days before CD4+ T cell isolation. Nucleocapsid antibodies were negative in the vaccine recipients, who had never had SARS-CoV-2 infection. This clone was counted a single time. Its antigen is unidentified. Study results and caveats: In the late period after vaccination, infection- and vaccine-induced clones contracted markedly.

Using immunoSEQ multiplex PCR, the repertoire was profiled, and TCRdb retains in-frame clones only, with some absent. This sample has about 55,000 clones; more than 60% occur once, and the top ten carry about 18%. Germline CDR1 MNHEY, CDR2 SVGAGI. The CDR3 spans 14 residues. Trimming removed 5 bases from V and 3 bases from J, with 13 bases in between. The sequence derives from a human donor who received a COVID-19 vaccine. Sequencing was performed on CD4+ T cells from PBMCs cultured with SARS-CoV-2 spike peptides, taken before COVID-19 vaccination. The chain joins TRBV6-5 to TRBJ2-5; unclear D gene. The CDR3 loop is CASSRGVREETQYF. The CDR3 DNA follows: TGTGCCAGCAGTCGTGGGGTACGGGAAGAGACCCAGTACTTC.